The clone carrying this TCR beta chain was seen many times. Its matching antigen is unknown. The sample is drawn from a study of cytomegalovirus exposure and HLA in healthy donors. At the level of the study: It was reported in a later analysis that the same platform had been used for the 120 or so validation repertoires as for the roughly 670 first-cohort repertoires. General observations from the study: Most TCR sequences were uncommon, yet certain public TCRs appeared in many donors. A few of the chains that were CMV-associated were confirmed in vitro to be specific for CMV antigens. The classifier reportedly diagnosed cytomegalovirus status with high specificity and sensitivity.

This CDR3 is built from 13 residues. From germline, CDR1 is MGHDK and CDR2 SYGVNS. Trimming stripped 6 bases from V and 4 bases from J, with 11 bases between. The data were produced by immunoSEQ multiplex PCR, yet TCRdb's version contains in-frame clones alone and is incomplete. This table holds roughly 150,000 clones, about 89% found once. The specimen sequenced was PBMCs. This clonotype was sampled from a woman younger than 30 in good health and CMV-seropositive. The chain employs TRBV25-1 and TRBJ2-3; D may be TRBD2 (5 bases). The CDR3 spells CASSPAGADTQYF. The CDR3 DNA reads TGTGCCAGCAGCCCGGCGGGCGCAGATACGCAGTATTTT.